The source of this T cell receptor beta chain is a study of vaccination effects on CD4 cells after COVID-19. Study in general: Using viral peptide pools, the ViraFEST assay grew out antigen-specific CD4+ T cells prior to sequencing. Supplemented with about 9.9 IU/ml IL-2 and roughly 9.2 ug/ml peptides, 2 million to 2.5 million PBMC per well were kept in culture. Study-wide results and caveats: Convalescents' post-vaccine spike-reactive clones were mainly new, vaccine-induced.

V was clipped by 2 bases and J by 2 bases, with 9 bases between them. Germline V gene data show CDR1 as SGHVS and CDR2 as FNYEAQ. The CDR3 spans 15 residues. Repertoires were generated with immunoSEQ multiplex PCR, while TCRdb's copy carries only in-frame clones and drops some. The table includes approximately 60,000 clones, 72% detected once. Scientists isolated CD4+ T cells after a roughly ten-day culture period ended. Each culture had half its medium swapped for IL-2 medium on days 3 and 7. Details on this clone: Its antigen is unidentified.

The TCR was taken from a human donor who had a prior SARS-CoV-2 infection. The sample consisted of CD4+ T cells from PBMCs cultured without peptide, taken before COVID-19 vaccination. The rearrangement joins TRBV7-6 to TRBJ2-2; TRBD1 is a possible D gene (6 bases). The CDR3 loop reads CASSLRGTNTGELFF. The CDR3 nucleotides are TGTGCCAGCAGCTTAAGGGGGACCAACACCGGGGAGCTGTTTTTT.